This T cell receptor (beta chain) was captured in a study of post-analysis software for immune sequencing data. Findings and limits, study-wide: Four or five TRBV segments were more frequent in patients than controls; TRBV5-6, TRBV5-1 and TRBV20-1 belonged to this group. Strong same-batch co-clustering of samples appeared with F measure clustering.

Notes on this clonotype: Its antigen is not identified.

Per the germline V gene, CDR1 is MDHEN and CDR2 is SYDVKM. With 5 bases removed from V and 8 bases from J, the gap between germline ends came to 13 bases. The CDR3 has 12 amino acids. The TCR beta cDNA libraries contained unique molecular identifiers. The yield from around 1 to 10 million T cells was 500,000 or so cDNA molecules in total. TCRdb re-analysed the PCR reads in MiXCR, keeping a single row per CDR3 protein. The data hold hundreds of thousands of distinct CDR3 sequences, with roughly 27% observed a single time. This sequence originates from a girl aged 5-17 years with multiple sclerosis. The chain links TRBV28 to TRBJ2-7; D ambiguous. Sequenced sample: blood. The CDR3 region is CASSTWTSQQYF. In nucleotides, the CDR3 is TGTGCCAGCAGTACCTGGACGTCCCAGCAGTACTTC.